The 17 T cell receptor beta chains presented below share a single source sample, sequenced in a study of shared clonotypes between healthy human individuals. Assay: immunoSEQ multiplex PCR; the TCRdb copy retains only in-frame clones and omits some. The sample has under 1 million clones, roughly 92% seen once. CD8 cells regarded as naive lacked CD45RO, were positively chosen for CCR7, and omitted terminally differentiated effector memory CD45RA+ cells. Sequencing used naive CD8+ T cells sorted from blood. The receptors come from a man younger than 45 in good health.

The chain uses TRBV7-9 and TRBJ1-2, with D perhaps TRBD1 (5 bases). CDR1 is SEHNR, CDR2 FQNEAQ, per germline (reference sequence). There are 13 residues in the CDR3. Deletions cut 1 base from V and 7 bases from J, with 10 bases between. The CDR3 protein is CASSLEAGVGYTF. CDR3 coding DNA: TGTGCCAGCAGCTTAGAGGCGGGGGTTGGCTACACCTTC.

The chain uses TRBV5-1 and TRBJ2-1, with 7 bases that match TRBD2. The germline CDR1 and CDR2 sequences are SGHRS and YFSETQ. The CDR3 contains 16 residues. Trimming removed 0 bases from V and 1 base from J; junction bases left unmatched: 4. CDR3 amino acids: CASSLVPSGSYNEQFF. For the CDR3, the DNA is TGCGCCAGCAGCTTGGTGCCTAGCGGATCCTACAATGAGCAGTTCTTC.

This chain uses TRBV30 with TRBJ2-7; D possibly matches TRBD1 or TRBD2 (7 bases each). Germline CDR1 reads GTSNPN; CDR2 reads SVGIG (reference sequence). V lost 7 bases and J 4 bases, leaving 17 bases between the germline ends. CDR3 length: 13 amino acids. The CDR3 loop is CAYRQGGSYEQYF. CDR3 in DNA: TGTGCCTACCGACAGGGAGGGAGTTACGAGCAGTACTTC.

The rearrangement links TRBV9 to TRBJ2-2, with D unresolved. The CDR3 is 14 residues long. The V gene lost 1 base and the J gene lost 5 bases, with 9 bases spanning the gap. Germline V gene lookup returns CDR1 SGDLS and CDR2 YYNGEE. Here the CDR3 reads CASSVFLKTGELFF. DNA for the CDR3: TGTGCCAGCAGCGTATTTCTGAAGACCGGGGAGCTGTTTTTT. Combining the CDR3 with reference TRBV9 and TRBJ2-2 gives the whole variable domain DSGVTQTPKHLITATGQRVTLRCSPRSGDLSVYWYQQSLDQGLQFLIQYYNGEERAKGNILERFSAQQFPDLHSELNLSSLELGDSALYFCASSVFLKTGELFFGEGSRLTVL.

This clone was detected a few times. The rearrangement joins TRBV10-1 to TRBJ2-2; D is possibly TRBD2 (6 bases). The germline CDR1 and CDR2 sequences are WNHNN and SYGVQD (reference sequence). The CDR3 runs 13 residues. Trimming took 6 bases from V and 6 from J, leaving 11 bases between them. The CDR3 loop is CASSPTGAGELFF. CDR3 bases: TGCGCCAGCAGCCCTACGGGGGCCGGGGAGCTGTTTTTT.

The chain employs TRBV13 and TRBJ2-1; the match to TRBD1 covers 7 bases. V shed 4 bases and J 3 bases; nucleotides not matched to a gene: 9. This CDR3 spans 16 amino acids. In germline, CDR1 is PRHDT, CDR2 FYEKMQ (reference sequence). CDR3 sequence: CASSSNRDSRYNEQFF. The CDR3 DNA reads TGTGCCAGCAGCTCCAACCGGGACAGTCGCTACAATGAGCAGTTCTTC.

The gene calls are TRBV6-5 and TRBJ1-1; no firm D call. V lost 7 bases and J lost 7, with 19 bases in between. The CDR3 loop spans 14 amino acids. Germline CDR1 is MNHEY and CDR2 is SVGAGI. The CDR3 is CASTKFGAAYEAFF. CDR3 in DNA: TGTGCCAGCACGAAATTCGGCGCAGCCTATGAAGCTTTCTTT.

The chain couples TRBV7-8 to TRBJ2-1, with D hard to call. Germline V CDR1 and CDR2: SGHVS, FQNEAQ. The CDR3 consists of 12 residues. Trimming removed 1 base from V and 6 bases from J, with 4 bases in between. CDR3 DNA sequence: TGTGCCAGCAGCTTAGGGATCAATGAGCAGTTCTTC. Protein: CASSLGINEQFF.

V and J are TRBV29-1 and TRBJ2-1; D perhaps matches TRBD2 (5 bases). The V end lost 4 bases, the J end lost 4 bases, and 20 bases lay between the germline ends. Germline values: CDR1 SQVTM, CDR2 ANQGSEA. The CDR3 covers 16 residues. CDR3 sequence reads: CSVGFGSDNPYNEQFF. The DNA of the CDR3 is TGCAGCGTTGGTTTTGGTAGCGATAACCCTTACAATGAGCAGTTCTTC.

The chain carries TRBV7-6 and TRBJ2-3, with 8 bases lining up with TRBD1. The CDR3 loop spans 16 amino acids. V shed 4 bases, J shed 5 bases, and the junction held 11 bases outside the gene matches. From germline, CDR1 is SGHVS and CDR2 FNYEAQ. CDR3 nucleotides: TGTGCCAGCAGCTCCCGACAGGGGCAAAAGGGAGATACGCAGTATTTT. It specifies CASSSRQGQKGDTQYF.

The CDR3 sequence: CASSGQENYEQYF. The CDR3, as DNA: TGTGCCAGCAGTGGACAAGAAAACTACGAGCAGTACTTC. The V call is TRBV27, the J call TRBJ2-7, with D perhaps TRBD1 (5 bases). V shed 5 bases and J shed 3 bases, with 11 bases lying between them. From germline, CDR1 is MNHEY and CDR2 SMNVEV (reference sequence). The CDR3 covers 13 residues.

The rearrangement links TRBV11-2 to TRBJ2-3; 10 bases are shared with TRBD2. The CDR3 consists of 15 residues. V was clipped by 5 bases and J by 7 bases; unmatched bases: 9. CDR1 and CDR2 (germline): SGHAT, FQNNGV. As DNA, the CDR3 is TGTGCCAGCAGCCTAGCGGGAGACCCACCCTATACGCAGTATTTT. Its protein is CASSLAGDPPYTQYF. Full variable domain (outside the CDR3, taken from reference TRBV11-2 and TRBJ2-3): EAGVAQSPRYKIIEKRQSVAFWCNPISGHATLYWYQQILGQGPKLLIQFQNNGVVDDSQLPKDRFSAERLKGVDSTLKIQPAKLEDSAVYLCASSLAGDPPYTQYFGPGTRLTVL.

The genes are TRBV7-9 and TRBJ2-7, with 8 bases aligning to TRBD1. In germline, CDR1 is SEHNR, CDR2 FQNEAQ (reference sequence). The CDR3 contains 14 residues. V dropped 3 bases and J dropped 5; count of bases not matched to a gene: 6. Here the CDR3 reads CASSLVRTGHEQYF. DNA for the CDR3: TGTGCCAGCAGCTTGGTAAGGACAGGGCACGAGCAGTACTTC.

Remarks on this clone: Other DNA sequences in this specimen translate into the identical CDR3. V gene TRBV9 combines with J gene TRBJ2-7; D is unclear. The germline V gene encodes CDR1 SGDLS and CDR2 YYNGEE. V was clipped by 2 bases and J by 0 bases, with 6 bases between them. CDR3 length equals 13 residues. The DNA of the CDR3 is TGTGCCAGCAGCGTTGGTAGCTCCTACGAGCAGTACTTC. Translating gives CASSVGSSYEQYF.

J is TRBJ2-3 and V is TRBV6-5, with 7 nucleotides matching TRBD2. The CDR3 sequence is 15 residues long. CDR1 is MNHEY and CDR2 is SVGAGI in the germline V gene. V shed 4 bases, J shed 2 bases, and the junction held 6 bases outside the gene matches. CDR3 protein: CASSSERGNTDTQYF. The DNA for the CDR3 is TGTGCCAGCAGTTCCGAGCGGGGAAACACAGATACGCAGTATTTT.

This chain uses TRBV14 with TRBJ2-7; 11 bases fit TRBD2. CDR1 is SGHDN and CDR2 is FVKESK in the germline V gene. The CDR3 covers 14 residues. V lost 4 bases to trimming and J lost 7 bases; unmatched junction nucleotides: 6. The CDR3 loop reads CASSPGTSGLEQYF. For the CDR3, the DNA is TGTGCCAGCAGCCCCGGGACTAGCGGTTTGGAGCAGTACTTC.

The chain combines TRBV6-5 with TRBJ2-2; D unclear. V was trimmed by 4 bases and J by 3 bases, leaving 6 bases between them. The germline CDR1 and CDR2 sequences are MNHEY and SVGAGI. CDR3 size: 13 residues. The CDR3 nucleotides read TGTGCCAGCAGTTCCGACTACACCGGGGAGCTGTTTTTT. Translating gives CASSSDYTGELFF.